The source of this T cell receptor beta chain is a study of cytomegalovirus exposure and HLA in healthy donors. Findings and limits, study-wide: The authors listed 164 TCR beta chains as cytomegalovirus-associated. Presence/absence comparisons presumed near-even sequencing depth among donors.

Though probably carrying unrecorded immune exposures, donors were nominally healthy at sampling. Germline CDR1 is GTSNPN and CDR2 is SVGIG (reference sequence). The V end was cut by 3 bases, the J end by 7 bases, with 6 bases between. This CDR3 spans 10 amino acids. This clone was recorded once. Its antigen is not known. The primer mix had 60 Vbeta and 13 Jbeta primers. Repertoires were generated with immunoSEQ multiplex PCR, while TCRdb's copy carries only in-frame clones and drops some. The sample holds about 160,000 clones, about two thirds seen once. The material sequenced was PBMCs. The receptor's source is a woman in her twenties or thirties in good health and CMV-seronegative. The chain couples TRBV30 to TRBJ1-2; D remains unclear. The CDR3 is CAWSPGGYTF. In DNA, the CDR3 is TGTGCCTGGAGCCCAGGTGGCTACACCTTC.